The 21 T cell receptor beta chains listed next were all sequenced from one sample in a study of beta chain features in type 1 diabetes. Reverse transcribing all isolated RNA meant expressed TCRB transcripts were sequenced. The assay was immunoSEQ multiplex PCR, and TCRdb's table has in-frame clones only and misses some. This table holds around 300,000 clones, 9.5% to 12% found once. The sample was naive CD4+ T cells from blood. The receptors shown here come from a woman in her 30s in good health.

The J gene is TRBJ2-3, the V gene TRBV5-4; 11 bases line up with TRBD2. This CDR3 is 16 amino acids long. J was trimmed by 3 bases and V by 2 bases; bases with no gene match: 5. Germline values: CDR1 SGHNT, CDR2 YYREEE (reference sequence). The CDR3 sequence is CASSLMTSGTTDTQYF. In DNA form, the CDR3 reads TGTGCCAGCAGCTTAATGACTAGCGGGACTACAGATACGCAGTATTTT.

The chain employs TRBV18 and TRBJ2-3; D may be TRBD2 (6 bases). Trimming took off 4 bases at V and 1 base at J, with 15 bases between the two ends. Germline V gene sequence: CDR1 KGHSH, CDR2 LQKENI. The CDR3 sequence is 16 residues long. CDR3 nucleotide sequence: TGTGCCAGCTCACAAAATACCGGGACTCGCACAGATACGCAGTATTTT. It yields the protein CASSQNTGTRTDTQYF.

This clone has a handful of counts. V usage is TRBV18 and J usage is TRBJ2-6, with unresolved D. With 4 bases removed from V and 0 bases from J, the gap between germline ends came to 13 bases. Germline V gene data show CDR1 as KGHSH and CDR2 as LQKENI. This CDR3 has 17 amino acids. For the CDR3, the DNA is TGTGCCAGCTCACAAACAGCCGTTTACTCTGGGGCCAACGTCCTGACTTTC. Its protein is CASSQTAVYSGANVLTF.

This clone appeared many times. This CDR3 is also generated by other DNA sequences in the sample. V usage is TRBV9 and J usage is TRBJ2-6; D call uncertain. With 2 bases removed from V and 4 bases from J, the gap between germline ends came to 7 bases. The CDR3 runs to 14 residues. The germline V gene has CDR1 SGDLS and CDR2 YYNGEE. DNA for the CDR3: TGTGCCAGCAGCGTCGCGACAGGGGCCAACGTCCTGACTTTC. This encodes CASSVATGANVLTF.

The J gene is TRBJ2-1, the V gene TRBV6-5, with D maybe TRBD2 (5 bases). CDR1 is MNHEY, CDR2 SVGAGI, per germline. The ends were cut back, 6 bases at V and 3 bases at J, with 12 bases in the middle. CDR3 length: 14 amino acids. The CDR3 spells CASRSGSVYNEQFF. CDR3 nucleotides: TGTGCCAGCAGGTCGGGGTCAGTCTACAATGAGCAGTTCTTC.

The rearrangement uses TRBV10-1 and TRBJ2-2, with 7 bases identical to TRBD1. This CDR3 is built from 13 residues. J was trimmed by 6 bases and V by 8 bases; bases with no gene match: 6. Looked up from germline, CDR1 is WNHNN and CDR2 is SYGVQD (reference sequence). CDR3 sequence: CASGQEEAGELFF. The DNA of the CDR3 is TGCGCCAGCGGACAGGAGGAGGCCGGGGAGCTGTTTTTT.

The V call is TRBV19, the J call TRBJ2-2, with 8 bases matching TRBD2. The CDR3 has 15 residues. J was trimmed by 4 bases and V by 2 bases; bases with no gene match: 3. Per the germline V gene, CDR1 is LNHDA and CDR2 is SQIVND (reference sequence). Here the CDR3 reads CASSIIAGSTGELFF. In nucleotides, the CDR3 is TGTGCCAGTAGTATAATAGCGGGGAGCACCGGGGAGCTGTTTTTT.

The sample holds a few counts of this clone. V gene TRBV11-2 combines with J gene TRBJ2-1; tentatively, D is TRBD2 (5 bases). The CDR3 covers 14 residues. V dropped 5 bases and J dropped 8 bases, with 16 bases sitting between them. The germline CDR1 and CDR2 sequences are SGHAT and FQNNGV. CDR3 bases: TGTGCCAGCAGCCCCCAGCGGAGGTGGGATGAGCAGTTCTTC. Its translation is CASSPQRRWDEQFF.

V usage is TRBV19 and J usage is TRBJ2-5; D is unresolved. CDR1 is LNHDA and CDR2 is SQIVND in the germline V gene (reference sequence). The CDR3 runs 14 residues. The ends were cut back, 7 bases at V and 4 bases at J, with 16 bases in the middle. CDR3 amino acids: CASKVLGDGETQYF. The CDR3 DNA sequence: TGTGCCAGTAAGGTTTTGGGCGACGGAGAGACCCAGTACTTC.

The chain links TRBV4-3 to TRBJ2-1; TRBD2 matches 9 bases. V lost 0 bases to trimming and J lost 9 bases; unmatched junction nucleotides: 6. Germline V lookup: CDR1 LGHNA, CDR2 YSLEER. The CDR3 is 15 residues long. CDR3: CASSQDGGRAVEQFF. CDR3 DNA sequence: TGCGCCAGCAGCCAAGATGGCGGGAGGGCCGTTGAGCAGTTCTTC.

The chain uses TRBV30 and TRBJ2-5, with D tentatively TRBD2 (6 bases). The J call is uncertain, as TRBJ2-7 better fits the DNA end. The length of the CDR3 is 14 residues. Germline CDR1 GTSNPN, CDR2 SVGIG (reference sequence). CDR3 sequence reads: CAWSVWGDSYEQYF. CDR3 sequence (DNA): TGTGCCTGGAGTGTTTGGGGGGACTCCTACGAGCAGTACTTC.

The chain employs TRBV2 and TRBJ2-5; D perhaps matches TRBD2 (6 bases). Germline values: CDR1 SNHLY, CDR2 FYNNEI. Trimming pared 6 bases from V and 1 base from J, leaving 9 bases between. This CDR3 is 13 amino acids long. CDR3 in amino acids: CASRGTGQETQYF. In DNA form, the CDR3 reads TGTGCCAGCAGGGGGACTGGCCAAGAGACCCAGTACTTC. Supplemented by reference TRBV2 and TRBJ2-5, the full variable domain reads EPEVTQTPSHQVTQMGQEVILRCVPISNHLYFYWYRQILGQKVEFLVSFYNNEISEKSEIFDDQFSVERPDGSNFTLKIRSTKLEDSAMYFCASRGTGQETQYFGPGTRLLVL.

In its sample, this clone was seen a few times. The V and J genes are TRBV7-3 and TRBJ2-5; TRBD2 agrees at 9 bases. V was clipped by 5 bases and J by 5 bases; unmatched bases: 9. The CDR3 runs to 15 residues. Germline V gene sequence: CDR1 SGHTA, CDR2 FQGTGA. The CDR3 region has the DNA TGTGCCAGCAGCCCAGCGGGACTAGCTTCGGAGACCCAGTACTTC. Translating gives CASSPAGLASETQYF.

This rearrangement joins TRBV5-6 to TRBJ2-1, with 7 bases matching TRBD2. CDR1 and CDR2 (germline): SGHDT, YYEEEE. Trimming took 3 bases from V and 5 from J; bases not matched to a gene: 14. The CDR3 length is 17 residues. The CDR3 here is CASSSTPLAEPDNEQFF. The CDR3, as DNA: TGTGCCAGCAGCTCCACCCCTCTAGCGGAGCCTGACAATGAGCAGTTCTTC.

The chain has TRBV18 and TRBJ2-5; 8 bases agree with TRBD1. There are 14 residues in the CDR3. With 3 bases clipped from V and 2 bases from J, the junction kept 2 bases outside the gene matches. CDR1 is KGHSH, CDR2 LQKENI, per germline. The chain's CDR3 is CASSPRDRQETQYF. The CDR3 nucleotides are TGTGCCAGCTCACCGCGGGACAGGCAAGAGACCCAGTACTTC.

This clone was seen more than once but under ten times. The J gene is TRBJ2-3, the V gene TRBV10-3; maybe TRBD1 (5 bases). Trimming removed 11 bases at V and 3 bases at J, with 9 bases between. This CDR3 has 11 amino acids. Germline-derived CDR1 and CDR2 are ENHRY and SYGVKD. CDR3 DNA sequence: TGTGCCGCCCAGGGAACAGATACGCAGTATTTT. Translated: CAAQGTDTQYF.

This chain links TRBV28 with TRBJ1-5; D is uncertain. Germline values: CDR1 MDHEN, CDR2 SYDVKM. The length of the CDR3 is 15 residues. Trimming stripped 6 bases from V and 0 bases from J, with 12 bases between. CDR3 protein: CASSQDTYSNQPQHF. In nucleotides, the CDR3 is TGTGCCAGCAGCCAAGACACTTATAGCAATCAGCCCCAGCATTTT.

The chain joins TRBV23-1 to TRBJ2-3, with D possibly matching TRBD1 (5 bases). TRBV23-1 is sorted into the ORF group, with uncertain function. With 1 base removed from V and 3 bases from J, the gap between germline ends came to 14 bases. This CDR3 is 16 amino acids long. The CDR3 region is CASSQLAGAWTDTQYF. CDR3 bases: TGCGCCAGCAGTCAATTAGCTGGGGCTTGGACAGATACGCAGTATTTT.

This clone was seen only a few times. The chain recombines TRBV7-9 with TRBJ2-5; 13 nucleotides agree with TRBD2. This CDR3 comprises 16 residues. CDR1 is SEHNR, CDR2 FQNEAQ, per germline (reference sequence). V shed 7 bases, J shed 2 bases, and the junction held 7 bases outside the gene matches. The CDR3 coding sequence is TGTGCCAGCACTCGCGGGACTAGCGGGATTCAAGAGACCCAGTACTTC. Amino acids: CASTRGTSGIQETQYF. The whole variable domain, filled in from reference TRBV7-9 and TRBJ2-5, reads DTGVSQNPRHKITKRGQNVTFRCDPISEHNRLYWYRQTLGQGPEFLTYFQNEAQLEKSRLLSDRFSAERPKGSFSTLEIQRTEQGDSAMYLCASTRGTSGIQETQYFGPGTRLLVL.

This clone was observed a few times. The chain combines TRBV5-1 with TRBJ2-1; TRBD2 matches at 11 bases. Unmatched junction bases numbered 5, after V lost 4 bases and J lost 5 bases. This CDR3 contains 15 residues. Germline V gene sequence: CDR1 SGHRS, CDR2 YFSETQ. CDR3 sequence (DNA): TGCGCCAGCAGCCGGGGACTAGCGGCGAACAATGAGCAGTTCTTC. Amino acid sequence: CASSRGLAANNEQFF.

The V call is TRBV9, the J call TRBJ1-1; no reliable D call. Germline V lookup: CDR1 SGDLS, CDR2 YYNGEE. The ends were cut back, 0 bases at V and 4 bases at J, with 13 bases in the middle. This CDR3 is 15 amino acids long. CDR3 region: CASSVVPGGGTEAFF. CDR3 DNA sequence: TGTGCCAGCAGCGTAGTTCCGGGTGGTGGCACTGAAGCTTTCTTT.